This is a list of T cell receptor beta chains from one sample in a study of T-cell memory formation after mild COVID-19. Each CDR3 protein gets one entry after TCRdb re-called the 5' RACE reads with MiXCR. The table records approximately 170,000 distinct CDR3 sequences, under 15% of them present only once. The sample consisted of PBMCs or a T cell subset sorted from them (not recorded which). The receptors here all came from a man younger than 35 who had mild COVID-19 (a few samples of this study predate the infection). Cell type and time point are not known. CDR3s include the opening cysteine and the closing phenylalanine or tryptophan. A D gene is named only where the DNA matches it firmly. Clone size appears in some rows only: once, few, many, or a class for an expanded clone.

v_call,clone_size,j_call,d_call,cdr3_nt,cdr3_aa
TRBV6-2/TRBV6-3,once,TRBJ2-5,NA,TGTGCCAGCAGTAACCCGGGACTCCCCCGGGGGACCCAGTACTTC,CASSNPGLPRGTQYF
TRBV12-3/TRBV12-4,many,TRBJ1-5,NA,TGTGCCAGCAGTTTAAAAGGACCCCAGCATTTT,CASSLKGPQHF
TRBV18,NA,TRBJ2-7,NA,TGTGCCAGCTCACCGCCGGAAAGCTCCTACGAGCAGTACTTC,CASSPPESSYEQYF
TRBV4-2,few,TRBJ2-1,NA,TGTGCCAGCAGTCAGGGGGGACTAGTGCCAAATGAGCAGTTCTTC,CASSQGGLVPNEQFF
TRBV6-2/TRBV6-3,NA,TRBJ2-1,NA,TGTGCCAGCCAAGGAGGGGGTTCGTACAATGAGCAGTTCTTC,CASQGGGSYNEQFF
TRBV6-2/TRBV6-3,few,TRBJ2-7,NA,TGTGCCAGCAGTGACCGGGACCGCCGGTTTCGAGAGCAGTACTTC,CASSDRDRRFREQYF
TRBV20-1,NA,TRBJ1-2,NA,TGCAGTGCTAGAGTGGCCGCTTTCGGCTACACCTTC,CSARVAAFGYTF
TRBV30,many,TRBJ1-1,NA,TGTGCCTGGAGTGTCCAGGGTTCCCCCCGGGCTTTCTTT,CAWSVQGSPRAFF
TRBV28,few,TRBJ1-2,NA,TGTGCCAGCAGTACCACGGGCTATGGCTACACCTTC,CASSTTGYGYTF
TRBV4-2,NA,TRBJ2-3,NA,TGTGCCAGCAGCCAAGATTCCGGACCCATCCCAGATACGCAGTATTTT,CASSQDSGPIPDTQYF
TRBV5-1,few,TRBJ1-2,NA,TGCGCCAGCAGCTTGACGCTGACCACCTCGGGCTACACCTTC,CASSLTLTTSGYTF
TRBV4-2,few,TRBJ2-5,NA,TGTGCCAGCAGCCAAGGGGGCCCAGGGCGGGAGACCCAGTACTTC,CASSQGGPGRETQYF
TRBV7-3,few,TRBJ2-3,NA,TGTGCCAGCAGCTTGGGGGGTTCGGCAGATACGCAGTATTTT,CASSLGGSADTQYF
TRBV7-3,many,TRBJ2-2,TRBD1,TGTGCCAGCAGCTTACGACAGGGGTACGGCGGGGAGCTGTTTTTT,CASSLRQGYGGELFF
TRBV3-1,few,TRBJ1-1,NA,TGTGCCAGCAGCCAAGTCGAAATGGGAGCTTTCTTT,CASSQVEMGAFF
TRBV5-1,few,TRBJ2-3,NA,TGCGCCAGCAGCTCTACACTAGATACAGATACGCAGTATTTT,CASSSTLDTDTQYF
TRBV24-1,few,TRBJ1-6,NA,TGTGCCACCAGTGATTTGAGGGGGGCTCGGAATTCACCCCTCCACTTT,CATSDLRGARNSPLHF
TRBV5-1,NA,TRBJ2-6,TRBD1,TGCGCCAGCGAGGTGGGACAGCCTACCTCTGGGGCCAACGTCCTGACTTTC,CASEVGQPTSGANVLTF
TRBV7-2,many,TRBJ2-7,NA,TGTGCCAGCAGCTTAAGCCCCCAGGGCTACGAGCAGTACTTC,CASSLSPQGYEQYF
TRBV2,few,TRBJ2-2,NA,TGTGCCAGCAGAGTCGGGACATCCACCGGGGAGCTGTTTTTT,CASRVGTSTGELFF
TRBV7-2,NA,TRBJ2-1,NA,TGTGCCAGCAGCTTTGGCAATGGGGATGAGCAGTTCTTC,CASSFGNGDEQFF
TRBV12-3/TRBV12-4,few,TRBJ2-5,TRBD2,TGTGCCAGCGGAAATAGCGGGGGCCAAGAGACCCAGTACTTC,CASGNSGGQETQYF